This note documents a single T cell receptor (beta chain) sequence. The target antigen is unknown. The entry originates in a study of early T cells in non-severe SARS-CoV-2 infection. Study information: The chains were unpaired, and the sequenced material was bulk RNA from unsorted whole blood. Study-wide points: VDJdb-based matching was biased toward anti-spike CD8 responses and missed private and CD4 specificities.

Germline V lookup: CDR1 SGHTA, CDR2 FQGNSA. This CDR3 region has 14 residues. Trimming removed 3 bases from V and 8 bases from J, with 16 bases in between. From the 5' RACE reads, TCRdb called clonotypes with MiXCR, one entry per CDR3 protein. This sample has some 57,000 distinct CDR3 sequences, with 7% to 10% found just once. The sample was whole blood. This receptor was identified in an adult who was a healthcare worker with PCR-confirmed SARS-CoV-2 infection or an uninfected control (not recorded which). This chain uses TRBV7-2 with TRBJ1-2; D gene unclear. The CDR3 DNA reads as TGTGCCAGCAGCTTTCCCGACTCCCGTTCAGGCTACACCTTC. It codes for CASSFPDSRSGYTF.